The 30 T cell receptor beta chains presented below share a single source sample, sequenced in a study of blood T cell repertoires in COVID-19 (dated by TCRdb to the early 2020s). Libraries were made using the immunoSEQ multiplex PCR assay. This is the immuneACCESS table as TCRdb keeps it, with only in-frame sequences that have V and J called. A part of the clones is gone; compared with another copy, unresolved V genes explain less than half, and the rest is unexplained. The sample contains about 300,000 clones, 86% of them found a single time. In total, the top ten clones hold about 1.6% of the sample. Sequencing used peripheral blood. These receptor sequences come from a woman aged 50 to 60 with acute or convalescent COVID-19.

The chain employs TRBV29-1 and TRBJ2-3; TRBD2 aligns across 7 bases. CDR3 size: 13 residues. V was pared by 6 bases and J by 2 bases, with 5 bases of the junction left unmatched. Germline V gene lookup returns CDR1 SQVTM and CDR2 ANQGSEA. The chain's CDR3 is CSVTGTITDTQYF. The CDR3 DNA reads TGCAGCGTAACCGGGACTATCACAGATACGCAGTATTTT.

This rearrangement joins TRBV19 to TRBJ2-1, with 10 bases fitting TRBD2. Trimming cost V 7 bases and J 6 bases; bases outside gene matches: 6. The CDR3 extends over 14 amino acids. The V gene's germline CDR1 is LNHDA and CDR2 SQIVND (reference sequence). The CDR3 bases are TGTGCCAGTATACCGAGCGGGAGGGTCAATGAGCAGTTCTTC. This sequence encodes CASIPSGRVNEQFF.

The chain joins TRBV19 to TRBJ2-2, with D possibly matching TRBD1 (6 bases). Deletions cut 3 bases from V and 0 bases from J, with 11 bases between. The CDR3 loop spans 16 amino acids. Looked up from germline, CDR1 is LNHDA and CDR2 is SQIVND (reference sequence). CDR3 DNA: TGTGCCAGTAGTATTTGGGGGCAGTCGAACACCGGGGAGCTGTTTTTT. This sequence encodes CASSIWGQSNTGELFF.

The CDR3 region is CSAQGAGTEAFF. The CDR3 region has the DNA TGCAGCGCCCAGGGGGCAGGGACTGAAGCTTTCTTT. V usage is TRBV29-1 and J usage is TRBJ1-1; 8 bases agree with TRBD1. V lost 7 bases and J lost 5; bases outside the gene matches: 6. The CDR3 loop spans 12 amino acids. CDR1 is SQVTM and CDR2 is ANQGSEA in the germline V gene.

This clone appeared once. The CDR3 reads CASMLGTGFGLSGELFF. The CDR3 DNA reads as TGTGCCAGCATGTTGGGGACAGGGTTCGGTCTTTCCGGGGAGCTGTTTTTT. This chain links TRBV28 with TRBJ2-2; 9 bases are shared with TRBD1. Germline V lookup: CDR1 MDHEN, CDR2 SYDVKM. J gave up 6 bases and V 7 bases, and 15 bases lay outside the gene matches. This CDR3 region has 17 residues.

This chain connects TRBV5-5 to TRBJ2-2, with D unresolved. CDR3 length equals 12 residues. The germline gives CDR1 SGHKS, CDR2 YYEKEE (reference sequence). Trimming stripped 6 bases from V and 3 bases from J, with 6 bases between. CDR3 region: CASNYYTGELFF. The CDR3 DNA is TGTGCCAGCAACTACTACACCGGGGAGCTGTTTTTT.

The J gene is TRBJ2-7, the V gene TRBV5-1; 11 positions match TRBD2. The CDR3 consists of 19 residues. Looked up from germline, CDR1 is SGHRS and CDR2 is YFSETQ. Trimming at V came to 2 bases and at J to 0 bases, leaving 13 bases not matched to a gene. CDR3 sequence: CASSLQPGLAVPSSYEQYF. DNA for the CDR3: TGCGCCAGCAGCTTACAACCGGGACTAGCGGTTCCGAGCTCCTACGAGCAGTACTTC.

The rearrangement uses TRBV30 and TRBJ1-2; D is uncertain. Trimming removed 0 bases at V and 7 bases at J, with 15 bases between. This CDR3 is built from 14 residues. Germline V lookup: CDR1 GTSNPN, CDR2 SVGIG (reference sequence). In DNA, the CDR3 is TGTGCCTGGAGTGTACGCCTCTCGACTATTGGCTACACCTTC. Encoded protein: CAWSVRLSTIGYTF.

The chain has TRBV27 and TRBJ1-2; 8 bases are shared with TRBD1. Trimming removed 6 bases from V and 3 bases from J; junction bases left unmatched: 6. The V gene's germline CDR1 is MNHEY and CDR2 SMNVEV (reference sequence). There are 14 residues in the CDR3. The CDR3 DNA sequence: TGTGCCAGCAGCCCCACAGGGGGATACTATGGCTACACCTTC. It yields the protein CASSPTGGYYGYTF.

The J gene is TRBJ2-7, the V gene TRBV5-1; 10 bases fit TRBD2. The V gene end was trimmed by 7 bases and the J gene end by 1 base; junction bases not matched to a gene: 11. This CDR3 spans 16 amino acids. Germline CDR1 reads SGHRS; CDR2 reads YFSETQ. CDR3 sequence (DNA): TGCGCCAGCCGAGCCGTGGGGACTAGCGAGTCCTACGAGCAGTACTTC. Protein product: CASRAVGTSESYEQYF. The variable domain in full, completed from reference TRBV5-1 and TRBJ2-7, reads KAGVTQTPRYLIKTRGQQVTLSCSPISGHRSVSWYQQTPGQGLQFLFEYFSETQRNKGNFPGRFSGRQFSNSRSEMNVSTLELGDSALYLCASRAVGTSESYEQYFGPGTRLTVT.

This chain uses TRBV4-2 with TRBJ1-2; D remains ambiguous. V lost 1 base and J 5 bases, leaving 14 bases between the germline ends. This CDR3 is 15 amino acids long. Germline-derived CDR1 and CDR2 are LGHNA and YNFKEQ. The CDR3, as DNA: TGTGCCAGCAGCCAAGGGGCAGCGGACGAGTATGGCTACACCTTC. The encoded protein is CASSQGAADEYGYTF.

This chain uses TRBV19 with TRBJ1-1, with D tentatively TRBD1 (6 bases). Germline V lookup: CDR1 LNHDA, CDR2 SQIVND (reference sequence). CDR3 size: 14 residues. V was pared by 7 bases and J by 5 bases, with 17 bases between. The CDR3 is CASKFTGHATEAFF. The CDR3 DNA is TGTGCCAGTAAATTTACAGGGCACGCGACTGAAGCTTTCTTT.

The chain carries TRBV14 and TRBJ2-7; TRBD1 aligns across 7 bases. V lost 5 bases and J lost 0; bases outside the gene matches: 7. This CDR3 has 15 residues. Germline CDR1 and CDR2: SGHDN and FVKESK. The CDR3 region has the DNA TGTGCCAGCAGCTTCCGGGACAGCAACTCCTACGAGCAGTACTTC. Translated, it gives CASSFRDSNSYEQYF.

V is TRBV5-8 and J is TRBJ1-5; no reliable D call. The CDR3 covers 15 residues. V gave up 0 bases and J gave up 2 bases, with 9 bases separating them. CDR1 is SGHTS, CDR2 YDEGEE, per germline. The CDR3: CASSLGANGNQPQHF. The CDR3 DNA sequence: TGTGCCAGCAGCTTGGGGGCCAACGGCAATCAGCCCCAGCATTTT. The entire variable domain, with the rest obtained from reference TRBV5-8 and TRBJ1-5, is as follows: EAGVTQSPTHLIKTRGQQATLRCSPISGHTSVYWYQQALGLGLQFLLWYDEGEERNRGNFPPRFSGRQFPNYSSELNVNALELEDSALYLCASSLGANGNQPQHFGDGTRLSIL.

J is TRBJ1-3 and V is TRBV6-5; 9 bases line up with TRBD1. V lost 5 bases, J lost 3 bases, and 5 bases stayed unmatched. CDR1 is MNHEY and CDR2 is SVGAGI in the germline V gene. This CDR3 region has 15 residues. CDR3 coding DNA: TGTGCCAGCAGTATCCAGGACAGGGGTGGAAACACCATATATTTT. This translates into CASSIQDRGGNTIYF.

This sequence joins TRBV30 and TRBJ1-2; perhaps TRBD1 as D (5 bases). Germline CDR1 is GTSNPN and CDR2 is SVGIG (reference sequence). The length of the CDR3 is 12 residues. Trimming pared 4 bases from V and 4 bases from J, leaving 10 bases between. Here the CDR3 reads CAWKEGTYGYTF. As DNA, the CDR3 is TGTGCCTGGAAGGAGGGGACCTATGGCTACACCTTC. The variable domain in full, completed from reference TRBV30 and TRBJ1-2, reads SQTIHQWPATLVQPVGSPLSLECTVEGTSNPNLYWYRQAAGRGLQLLFYSVGIGQISSEVPQNLSASRPQDRQFILSSKKLLLSDSGFYLCAWKEGTYGYTFGSGTRLTVV.

The chain couples TRBV21-1 to TRBJ2-3; TRBD2 is the table's D call and was not checked against the DNA. TRBV21-1 is termed a pseudogene. CDR3 size: 17 residues. DNA for the CDR3: TGTGCCAGCAGCAAAGATGGGGGACTAGCGCCCCCAGATACGCAGTATTTT. It specifies CASSKDGGLAPPDTQYF.

This clone has a handful of counts. The V gene is TRBV9, the J gene TRBJ2-1; 9 bases align to TRBD1. Germline CDR1 SGDLS, CDR2 YYNGEE. CDR3 length: 14 amino acids. With 4 bases clipped from V and 9 bases from J, the junction kept 8 bases outside the gene matches. CDR3 amino acids: CASSRDRAGREQFF. The DNA of the CDR3 is TGTGCCAGCAGCCGGGACAGGGCGGGCCGTGAGCAGTTCTTC.

A single count supports this clone. V gene TRBV19 combines with J gene TRBJ2-1; D call uncertain. The CDR3 consists of 12 residues. V lost 9 bases, J lost 0 bases, and 6 bases lay in between. Per germline, CDR1 LNHDA and CDR2 SQIVND (reference sequence). In nucleotides, the CDR3 is TGTGCCAGCCGCAGCTCCTACAATGAGCAGTTCTTC. Residues: CASRSSYNEQFF.

The V and J genes are TRBV28 and TRBJ2-7, with D possibly TRBD1 on 6 matching bases. The CDR3 spans 14 residues. V was pared by 6 bases and J by 5 bases, with 17 bases between. The germline V gene encodes CDR1 MDHEN and CDR2 SYDVKM. CDR3 amino acids: CASRTTGLSDEQYF. The CDR3 nucleotides read TGTGCCAGCAGAACCACAGGGCTGAGCGACGAGCAGTACTTC.

The rearrangement joins TRBV6-5 to TRBJ1-6; 9 bases line up with TRBD1. Germline lookup yields CDR1 MNHEY and CDR2 SVGAGI. J lost 6 bases, V lost 5 bases, and 5 bases had no gene match. This CDR3 contains 15 residues. The DNA for the CDR3 is TGTGCCAGCAGTACTCGGACAGGGGCTAATTCACCCCTCCACTTT. It encodes CASSTRTGANSPLHF.

The chain couples TRBV5-1 to TRBJ1-3; D uncertain. CDR1 SGHRS and CDR2 YFSETQ come from the germline V gene. V was cut by 4 bases and J by 4 bases, with 30 bases left in between. The CDR3 contains 20 residues. CDR3 sequence reads: CASSQYGSTSGSRAGNTIYF. The CDR3 coding sequence is TGCGCCAGCAGCCAATACGGAAGTACCTCGGGTAGTCGCGCGGGAAACACCATATATTTT.

The V gene is TRBV15, the J gene TRBJ2-7; tentatively, D is TRBD2 (6 bases). With 1 base removed from V and 6 bases from J, the gap between germline ends came to 10 bases. The CDR3 extends over 13 amino acids. Germline V CDR1 and CDR2: LNHNV, YYDKDF (reference sequence). CDR3 loop: CATSRGLVPEQYF. The CDR3 coding sequence is TGTGCCACCAGCAGAGGACTAGTCCCCGAGCAGTACTTC.

V usage is TRBV15 and J usage is TRBJ1-4; 8 bases map to TRBD1. The CDR3 is 14 residues long. Trimming removed 7 bases from V and 7 bases from J; junction bases left unmatched: 8. In germline, CDR1 is LNHNV, CDR2 YYDKDF (reference sequence). The CDR3 DNA follows: TGTGCCACCAATCCCAGGGGGCGCGGTGAAAAACTGTTTTTT. This sequence encodes CATNPRGRGEKLFF.

The chain has TRBV19 and TRBJ1-1, with 7 bases aligning to TRBD1. Germline V lookup: CDR1 LNHDA, CDR2 SQIVND (reference sequence). J gave up 4 bases and V 5 bases, and 10 bases lay outside the gene matches. The CDR3 has 15 residues. The CDR3 loop is CASSYQGGRATEAFF. The CDR3 region has the DNA TGTGCCAGTAGTTATCAAGGGGGCAGGGCCACTGAAGCTTTCTTT.

V gene TRBV7-8 combines with J gene TRBJ2-7, with 7 bases matching TRBD1. The trim removed 5 bases at V and 6 bases at J, leaving 13 bases unmatched. Looked up from germline, CDR1 is SGHVS and CDR2 is FQNEAQ. The CDR3 loop spans 15 amino acids. In DNA form, the CDR3 reads TGTGCCAGCAGCCAAACCGCCGGGACAGTGGGCGAGCAGTACTTC. Protein sequence: CASSQTAGTVGEQYF.

This sequence joins TRBV3-1 (or the pseudogene TRBV3-2) and TRBJ2-2, with unresolved D. Germline CDR1 reads LGHDT; CDR2 reads YNNKEL (reference sequence). Trimming removed 3 bases at V and 5 bases at J, with 10 bases between. The CDR3 totals 14 residues. The CDR3 here is CASSHEALTGELFF. CDR3 DNA sequence: TGTGCCAGCAGCCACGAAGCCCTGACCGGGGAGCTGTTTTTT.

This clone was found once. This chain connects TRBV4-3 to TRBJ2-1; 10 bases are a match to TRBD2. The V and J ends lost 0 bases and 8 bases, in that order; junction bases with no gene match: 13. This CDR3 has 18 residues. The germline CDR1 and CDR2 sequences are LGHNA and YSLEER. Here the CDR3 reads CASSQDKRASGSTHEQFF. The CDR3 DNA follows: TGCGCCAGCAGCCAAGATAAGAGGGCTAGCGGGAGTACCCATGAGCAGTTCTTC.

The chain's CDR3 is CASSPGLARRYEQYF. In nucleotides, the CDR3 is TGTGCCAGCAGTCCGGGACTAGCAAGGAGATACGAGCAGTACTTC. This rearrangement joins TRBV28 to TRBJ2-7, with 9 bases identical to TRBD2. CDR3 length: 15 amino acids. Germline CDR1 MDHEN, CDR2 SYDVKM. Trimming cost V 5 bases and J 4 bases; bases outside gene matches: 9.

This chain connects TRBV5-1 to TRBJ2-5, with TRBD1 matching over 11 bases. The CDR3 runs 14 residues. Germline assignment: CDR1 SGHRS and CDR2 YFSETQ. V dropped 3 bases and J dropped 5; count of bases not matched to a gene: 3. The CDR3 bases are TGCGCCAGCAGCTCCCGGGACAGGGGGGAGACCCAGTACTTC. Translated: CASSSRDRGETQYF.